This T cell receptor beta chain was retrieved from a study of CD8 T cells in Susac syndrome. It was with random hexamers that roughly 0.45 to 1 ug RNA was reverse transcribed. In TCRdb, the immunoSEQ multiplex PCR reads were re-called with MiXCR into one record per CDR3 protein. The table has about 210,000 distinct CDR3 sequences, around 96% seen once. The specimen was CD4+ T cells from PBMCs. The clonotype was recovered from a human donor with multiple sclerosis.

As DNA, the CDR3 is TGTGCCAGCGGTTTTAGCGGGGCGCTTGAAAATGAGCAGTTCTTC. Its translation: CASGFSGALENEQFF. V gene TRBV19 combines with J gene TRBJ2-1; 8 bases line up with TRBD2. Germline CDR1 reads LNHDA; CDR2 reads SQIVND (reference sequence). The CDR3 covers 15 residues. V lost 9 bases, J lost 7 bases, and 14 bases stayed unmatched.